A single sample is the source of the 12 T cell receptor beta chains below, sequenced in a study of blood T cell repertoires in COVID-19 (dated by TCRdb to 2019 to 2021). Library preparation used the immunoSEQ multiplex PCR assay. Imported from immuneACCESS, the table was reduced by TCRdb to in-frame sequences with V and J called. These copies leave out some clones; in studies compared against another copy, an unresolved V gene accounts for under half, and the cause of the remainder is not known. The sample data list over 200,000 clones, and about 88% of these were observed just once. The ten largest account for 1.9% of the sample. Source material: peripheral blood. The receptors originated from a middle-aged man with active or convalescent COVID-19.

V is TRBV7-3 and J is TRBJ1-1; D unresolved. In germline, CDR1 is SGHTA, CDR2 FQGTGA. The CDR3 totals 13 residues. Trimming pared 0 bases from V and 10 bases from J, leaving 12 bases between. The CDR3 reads CASSLTWRERAFF. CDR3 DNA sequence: TGTGCCAGCAGCTTAACTTGGAGGGAACGAGCTTTCTTT.

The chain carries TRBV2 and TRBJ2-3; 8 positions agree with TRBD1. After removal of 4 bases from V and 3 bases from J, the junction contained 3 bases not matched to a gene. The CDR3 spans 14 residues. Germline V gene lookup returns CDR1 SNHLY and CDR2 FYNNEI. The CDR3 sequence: CASSAGGRTDTQYF. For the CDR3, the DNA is TGTGCCAGCAGTGCAGGGGGCAGGACAGATACGCAGTATTTT.

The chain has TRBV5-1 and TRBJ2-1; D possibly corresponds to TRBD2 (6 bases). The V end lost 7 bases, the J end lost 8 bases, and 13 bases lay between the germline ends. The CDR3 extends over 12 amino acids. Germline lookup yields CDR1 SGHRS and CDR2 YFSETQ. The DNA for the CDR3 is TGCGCCAGCCGAGAATGGGGGGATGAGCAGTTCTTC. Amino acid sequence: CASREWGDEQFF.

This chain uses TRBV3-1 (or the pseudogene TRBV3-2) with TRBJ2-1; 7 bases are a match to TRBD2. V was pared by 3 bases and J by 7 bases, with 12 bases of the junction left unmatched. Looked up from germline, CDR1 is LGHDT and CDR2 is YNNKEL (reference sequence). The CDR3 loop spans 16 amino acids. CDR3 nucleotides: TGTGCCAGCAGCCACCGACTAGCCGCTTTATCTAATGAGCAGTTCTTC. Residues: CASSHRLAALSNEQFF.

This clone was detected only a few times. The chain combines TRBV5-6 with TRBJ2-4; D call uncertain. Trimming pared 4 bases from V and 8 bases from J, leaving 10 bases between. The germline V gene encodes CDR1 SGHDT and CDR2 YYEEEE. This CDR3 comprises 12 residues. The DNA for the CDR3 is TGTGCCAGCAGCGATCGTCGGGACATTCAGTACTTC. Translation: CASSDRRDIQYF.

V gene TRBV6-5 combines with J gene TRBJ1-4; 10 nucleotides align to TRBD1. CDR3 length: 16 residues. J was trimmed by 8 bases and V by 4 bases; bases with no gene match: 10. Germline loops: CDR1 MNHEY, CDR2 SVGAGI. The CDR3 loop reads CASSFLRDRGPEKLFF. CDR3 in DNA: TGTGCCAGCAGTTTCCTCCGGGACAGGGGTCCGGAAAAACTGTTTTTT.

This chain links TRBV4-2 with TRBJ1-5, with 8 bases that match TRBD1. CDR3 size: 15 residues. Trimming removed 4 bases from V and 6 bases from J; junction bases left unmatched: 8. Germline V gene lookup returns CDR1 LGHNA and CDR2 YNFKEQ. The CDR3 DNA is TGTGCCAGCAGCCCTTCCGGACAGGGACGTCAGCCCCAGCATTTT. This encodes CASSPSGQGRQPQHF.

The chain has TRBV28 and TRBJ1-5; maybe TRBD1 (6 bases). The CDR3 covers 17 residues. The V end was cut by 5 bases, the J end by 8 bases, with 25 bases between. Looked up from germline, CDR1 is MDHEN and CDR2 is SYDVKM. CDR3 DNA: TGTGCCAGCAGTCCGCTCTTCACAAGGGGACAATACGAGCCCCAGCATTTT. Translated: CASSPLFTRGQYEPQHF.

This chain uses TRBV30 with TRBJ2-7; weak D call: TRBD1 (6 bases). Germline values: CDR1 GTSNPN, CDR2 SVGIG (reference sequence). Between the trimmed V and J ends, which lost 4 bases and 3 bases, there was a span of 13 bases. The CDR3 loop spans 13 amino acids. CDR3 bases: TGTGCCTGGATCCCGGGACAAGGCTACGAGCAGTACTTC. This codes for CAWIPGQGYEQYF.

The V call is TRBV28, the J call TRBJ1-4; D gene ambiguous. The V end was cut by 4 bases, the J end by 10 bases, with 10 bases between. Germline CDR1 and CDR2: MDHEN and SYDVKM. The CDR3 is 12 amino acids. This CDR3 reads CASSSPPGKLFF. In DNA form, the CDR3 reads TGTGCCAGCAGTTCCCCCCCGGGAAAACTGTTTTTT.

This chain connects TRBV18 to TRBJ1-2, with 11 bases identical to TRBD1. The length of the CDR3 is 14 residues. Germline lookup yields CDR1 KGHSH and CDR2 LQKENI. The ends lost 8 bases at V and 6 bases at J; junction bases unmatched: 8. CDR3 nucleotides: TGTGCCAGCCACACCGGGACAGGGGGTCATGGCTACACCTTC. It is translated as CASHTGTGGHGYTF.

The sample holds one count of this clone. Written as DNA, the CDR3 is TGTGCCAGCAATGCGGGGCCGGCGGATACGCAGTATTTT. Translating gives CASNAGPADTQYF. The chain links TRBV28 to TRBJ2-3; D is possibly TRBD2 (6 bases). The CDR3 is made up of 13 amino acids. The germline gives CDR1 MDHEN, CDR2 SYDVKM. Trimming took 7 bases from V and 6 from J, leaving 14 bases between them.